This record looks at one TCR beta chain sequence and its context. These data originate in a study of blood T cell repertoires in COVID-19. Across the study: The analysed material was cDNA or gDNA that came from T cells, B-cell-depleted T cells, or PBMCs.

This study enrolled people aged roughly 18 to 89 from around 26 US geographic areas. Donors were grouped by their self-reported clinical history. Symptom resolution, clearance, or two negative PCRs marked the recovered donors of Cohort 3. Produced via immunoSEQ multiplex PCR; TCRdb's table is partial and in-frame only. The repertoire holds hundreds of thousands of clones, over 75% seen once, with about 1.7% in the top ten. The sequenced sample was PBMCs or T cells enriched from blood (not recorded which). This receptor was obtained from a man aged 35-49 years who had recovered from COVID-19.

CDR3 nucleotide sequence: TGTGCCAGTAGCTCCTCTGGGACTAGCGGGAGTAGGCATGAGCAGTTCTTC. Translation: CASSSSGTSGSRHEQFF. The rearrangement links TRBV19 to TRBJ2-1; 14 nucleotides match TRBD2. The ends lost 6 bases at V and 8 bases at J; junction bases unmatched: 12. The CDR3 sequence is 17 residues long. Looked up from germline, CDR1 is LNHDA and CDR2 is SQIVND (reference sequence). Based on the CDR3 plus reference TRBV19 and TRBJ2-1, the full variable domain is DGGITQSPKYLFRKEGQNVTLSCEQNLNHDAMYWYRQDPGQGLRLIYYSQIVNDFQKGDIAEGYSVSREKKESFPLTVTSAQKNPTAFYLCASSSSGTSGSRHEQFFGPGTRLTVL.